This passage covers 32 T cell receptor beta chains from one sample sequenced in a study of blood T cells in healthy people across ages. Using a J-beta primer mix together with a sample-barcoded 5' primer, a second PCR was run for roughly 6 to 11 cycles. MiXCR, run by TCRdb on the 5' RACE reads, gives a single entry per CDR3 protein. The sample contains 780,000 or so distinct CDR3 sequences, 25% of which appear only once. These same records also appear under a second study, on T cells of mothers and their children.

Material: blood. The receptors derive from a boy under 18 in good health.

J is TRBJ2-7 and V is TRBV4-3, with 10 nucleotides matching TRBD1. With V trimmed by 0 bases and J by 5 bases, 7 bases remained unmatched. Germline CDR1 reads LGHNA; CDR2 reads YSLEER. The CDR3 consists of 16 residues. CDR3 DNA sequence: TGCGCCAGCAGCCAAGAGGGGTCGGACAGGGGGAACGAGCAGTACTTC. Protein sequence: CASSQEGSDRGNEQYF.

This clonotype was found a few times. This chain links TRBV5-1 with TRBJ2-5, with D hard to call. The DNA end is more similar to TRBJ2-1, so the J call may be wrong. From germline, CDR1 is SGHRS and CDR2 YFSETQ. CDR3 size: 15 residues. The CDR3 region has the DNA TGCGCCAGCAGCTTGTATTTAGGGAATATCAATGAGCAGTTCTTC. Its protein is CASSLYLGNINEQFF.

This clonotype has just a few counts. The chain employs TRBV19 and TRBJ2-3; D ambiguous. V was trimmed by 8 bases and J by 3 bases, leaving 6 bases between them. The CDR3 totals 11 residues. The germline gives CDR1 LNHDA, CDR2 SQIVND (reference sequence). The CDR3 DNA is TGTGCCAGTCTGGGTACAGATACGCAGTATTTT. Translation: CASLGTDTQYF.

A few counts support this clonotype. The genes are TRBV28 and TRBJ2-5; D assignment may be TRBD1 or TRBD2 (5 bases each). The CDR3 spans 12 residues. With 8 bases removed from V and 6 bases from J, the gap between germline ends came to 13 bases. Per germline, CDR1 MDHEN and CDR2 SYDVKM. The CDR3 spells CASGWGMKTQYF. In DNA form, the CDR3 reads TGTGCCAGCGGGTGGGGGATGAAGACCCAGTACTTC.

This clonotype was detected only a few times. V usage is TRBV18 and J usage is TRBJ1-1; TRBD1 matches 8 bases. The V segment lost 3 bases and the J segment 11 bases; nucleotides outside the gene matches: 11. Germline-derived CDR1 and CDR2 are KGHSH and LQKENI. The CDR3 is 14 amino acids. The CDR3 coding sequence is TGTGCCAGCTCACCCCAGACAGGGGATGGTTTGGCTTTCTTT. Protein product: CASSPQTGDGLAFF. The variable domain in full, completed from reference TRBV18 and TRBJ1-1, reads NAGVMQNPRHLVRRRGQEARLRCSPMKGHSHVYWYRQLPEEGLKFMVYLQKENIIDESGMPKERFSAEFPKEGPSILRIQQVVRGDSAAYFCASSPQTGDGLAFFGQGTRLTVV.

This clonotype was seen a few times. This chain uses TRBV7-3 with TRBJ1-1; D perhaps matches TRBD1 (5 bases). Germline CDR1 and CDR2: SGHTA and FQGTGA. The CDR3 spans 14 residues. Trimming took 4 bases from V and 4 from J, leaving 13 bases between them. The CDR3 bases are TGTGCCAGCAGCTCCCAGGGAGGAGTCACTGAAGCTTTCTTT. Protein product: CASSSQGGVTEAFF.

The CDR3 bases are TGTGCCAGCAGCGTGGGGGAAGGGATTTCACCCCTCCACTTT. Its protein is CASSVGEGISPLHF. The rearrangement links TRBV9 to TRBJ1-6; D perhaps matches TRBD1 (5 bases). The length of the CDR3 is 14 residues. Germline CDR1 SGDLS, CDR2 YYNGEE. The V end lost 2 bases, the J end lost 9 bases, and 12 bases lay between the germline ends.

V is TRBV19 and J is TRBJ2-5; 13 bases agree with TRBD2. The CDR3 runs 14 residues. Unmatched junction bases numbered 1, after V lost 6 bases and J lost 3 bases. CDR1 and CDR2 (germline): LNHDA, SQIVND (reference sequence). CDR3 sequence: CASRGTSGEETQYF. The DNA for the CDR3 is TGTGCCAGTAGAGGGACTAGCGGGGAAGAGACCCAGTACTTC. Drawing the rest from reference TRBV19 and TRBJ2-5, the complete variable domain is DGGITQSPKYLFRKEGQNVTLSCEQNLNHDAMYWYRQDPGQGLRLIYYSQIVNDFQKGDIAEGYSVSREKKESFPLTVTSAQKNPTAFYLCASRGTSGEETQYFGPGTRLLVL.

With respect to this clonotype: Germline and junction disagree at one end, which may indicate a read error. V gene TRBV10-3 combines with J gene TRBJ1-6; D is ambiguous. The CDR3 consists of 17 residues. Germline loops: CDR1 ENHRY, CDR2 SYGVKD. The CDR3: CAISESPGGTYNSPLHF. The CDR3 DNA is TGTGCCATCAGTGAGTCGCCGGGTGGTACCTATAACTCACCCCTCCACTTT.

The gene calls are TRBV9 and TRBJ2-5; D uncertain. V was clipped by 0 bases and J by 5 bases, with 5 bases between them. Germline CDR1 is SGDLS and CDR2 is YYNGEE. The CDR3 length is 12 residues. Here the CDR3 reads CASSVDPETQYF. DNA of the CDR3: TGTGCCAGCAGCGTAGATCCTGAGACCCAGTACTTC.

This clonotype was recorded a few times. The V gene is TRBV29-1, the J gene TRBJ1-2, with D perhaps matching TRBD1 (6 bases). This CDR3 contains 13 residues. With 1 base removed from V and 4 bases from J, the gap between germline ends came to 10 bases. CDR1 SQVTM and CDR2 ANQGSEA come from the germline V gene. The CDR3 is CSVEGNRAYGYTF. As DNA, the CDR3 is TGCAGCGTTGAAGGGAACAGGGCCTATGGCTACACCTTC.

The V gene is TRBV28, the J gene TRBJ2-2; D may be TRBD2 (5 bases). The germline gives CDR1 MDHEN, CDR2 SYDVKM. This CDR3 is 15 amino acids long. Deletions cut 1 base from V and 0 bases from J, with 6 bases between. The CDR3 nucleotides are TGTGCCAGCAGTTTATACGGGGCGAACACCGGGGAGCTGTTTTTT. Translating gives CASSLYGANTGELFF.

The chain employs TRBV27 and TRBJ2-5; D could derive from TRBD1 or TRBD2 (7 bases each). The CDR3 is made up of 14 amino acids. V dropped 2 bases and J dropped 5 bases, with 12 bases sitting between them. Germline assignment: CDR1 MNHEY and CDR2 SMNVEV (reference sequence). The CDR3 sequence: CASSLTQGGETQYF. In DNA, the CDR3 is TGTGCCAGCAGTTTAACCCAGGGGGGGGAGACCCAGTACTTC.

This clonotype was detected only a few times. The CDR3 nucleotides are TGTGCCAGCAGCCAACAGGGCGCGCGGGCAACTAATGAAAAACTGTTTTTT. Residues: CASSQQGARATNEKLFF. The chain couples TRBV7-2 to TRBJ1-4; tentatively, D is TRBD1 (6 bases). CDR3 size: 17 residues. Trimming cost V 5 bases and J 0 bases, with 16 bases left between them. Germline V gives CDR1 SGHTA, CDR2 FQGNSA.

The chain couples TRBV29-1 to TRBJ2-7; tentatively, D is TRBD2 (5 bases). Trimming cost V 3 bases and J 6 bases, with 12 bases left between them. Germline lookup yields CDR1 SQVTM and CDR2 ANQGSEA. The CDR3 is made up of 12 amino acids. CDR3 region: CSVDGQSGEQYF. As DNA, the CDR3 is TGCAGCGTTGATGGGCAGAGCGGCGAGCAGTACTTC.

This clonotype was picked up many times. The rearrangement joins TRBV7-8 to TRBJ2-7; 9 nucleotides match TRBD1. The CDR3 contains 14 residues. V shed 3 bases, J shed 2 bases, and the junction held 2 bases outside the gene matches. Germline CDR1 SGHVS, CDR2 FQNEAQ. DNA for the CDR3: TGTGCCAGCAGCTTCCGGGACAGGGCCTACGAGCAGTACTTC. This gives the protein CASSFRDRAYEQYF. The whole variable domain, remainder taken from reference TRBV7-8 and TRBJ2-7, is GAGVSQSPRYKVAKRGQDVALRCDPISGHVSLFWYQQALGQGPEFLTYFQNEAQLDKSGLPSDRFFAERPEGSVSTLKIQRTQQEDSAVYLCASSFRDRAYEQYFGPGTRLTVT.

V is TRBV5-4 and J is TRBJ2-4, with D possibly matching TRBD2 (5 bases). In germline, CDR1 is SGHNT, CDR2 YYREEE (reference sequence). Trimming left V 7 bases short and J 0 bases short, with 14 bases between. The CDR3 runs to 15 residues. In DNA, the CDR3 is TGTGCCAGCGGAACACGGGGATTAGCCAAAAACATTCAGTACTTC. This gives the protein CASGTRGLAKNIQYF.

The chain is built from TRBV20-1 and TRBJ1-4; TRBD1 matches 7 bases. The J segment lost 4 bases and the V segment lost 5 bases, leaving 1 base of the junction unmatched. The germline gives CDR1 DFQATT, CDR2 SNEGSKA (reference sequence). This CDR3 has 12 amino acids. CDR3 amino acids: CSAWDSNEKLFF. Here the CDR3 DNA reads TGCAGTGCTTGGGACAGTAATGAAAAACTGTTTTTT.

The chain carries TRBV12-3 or TRBV12-4 and TRBJ2-3; 14 nucleotides match TRBD2. The CDR3 runs 17 residues. The J segment lost 4 bases and the V segment lost 3 bases, leaving 6 bases of the junction unmatched. The CDR3 is CASSLMGLAGVADTQYF. Here the CDR3 DNA reads TGTGCCAGCAGTTTGATGGGACTAGCGGGAGTCGCAGATACGCAGTATTTT.

This clonotype was seen more than once but under ten times. V gene TRBV10-3 combines with J gene TRBJ2-6; D not resolved. Germline values: CDR1 ENHRY, CDR2 SYGVKD. The CDR3 consists of 13 residues. V was trimmed by 7 bases and J by 2 bases, leaving 6 bases between them. This chain's CDR3 is CAITGAGANVLTF. DNA of the CDR3: TGTGCCATCACGGGTGCTGGGGCCAACGTCCTGACTTTC.

A few counts support this clonotype. The chain joins TRBV28 to TRBJ1-2; weak D call: TRBD1 (6 bases). The V end lost 5 bases, the J end lost 2 bases, and 18 bases lay between the germline ends. From germline, CDR1 is MDHEN and CDR2 SYDVKM. The CDR3 is 16 amino acids. In DNA, the CDR3 is TGTGCCAGCAGTCCCAAGGGAACAGGGTGGAACTATGGCTACACCTTC. This translates into CASSPKGTGWNYGYTF.

This clonotype has more than one count but fewer than ten. The chain carries TRBV28 and TRBJ1-1; 9 positions match TRBD1. J was trimmed by 5 bases and V by 6 bases; bases with no gene match: 4. CDR1 is MDHEN and CDR2 is SYDVKM in the germline V gene. The CDR3 is 13 amino acids. The DNA for the CDR3 is TGTGCCAGCAGGAGACAGGGGGAGACTGAAGCTTTCTTT. This gives the protein CASRRQGETEAFF. The entire variable domain, with the rest obtained from reference TRBV28 and TRBJ1-1, is as follows: DVKVTQSSRYLVKRTGEKVFLECVQDMDHENMFWYRQDPGLGLRLIYFSYDVKMKEKGDIPEGYSVSREKKERFSLILESASTNQTSMYLCASRRQGETEAFFGQGTRLTVV.

The chain recombines TRBV29-1 with TRBJ2-5; D tentatively reads TRBD1 or TRBD2 (5 bases each). The V gene's germline CDR1 is SQVTM and CDR2 ANQGSEA. Trimming left V 3 bases short and J 2 bases short, with 16 bases between. The CDR3 is made up of 15 amino acids. As DNA, the CDR3 is TGCAGCGTTGAGAGGGCAGGGTGGCTACAAGAGACCCAGTACTTC. It is translated as CSVERAGWLQETQYF. Complete variable domain (other parts from reference TRBV29-1 and TRBJ2-5): SAVISQKPSRDICQRGTSLTIQCQVDSQVTMMFWYRQQPGQSLTLIATANQGSEATYESGFVIDKFPISRPNLTFSTLTVSNMSPEDSSIYLCSVERAGWLQETQYFGPGTRLLVL.

This clonotype turned up a few times. The J gene is TRBJ1-3, the V gene TRBV5-1; maybe TRBD1 (6 bases). The CDR3 totals 15 residues. Trimming took 4 bases from V and 0 from J, leaving 11 bases between them. CDR1 SGHRS and CDR2 YFSETQ come from the germline V gene. CDR3 in DNA: TGCGCCAGCAGCACGGACAGCGACTCTGGAAACACCATATATTTT. This gives the protein CASSTDSDSGNTIYF.

This chain uses TRBV18 with TRBJ2-7, with 7 bases identical to TRBD1. The CDR3 sequence is 17 residues long. Germline loops: CDR1 KGHSH, CDR2 LQKENI. With V trimmed by 6 bases and J by 2 bases, 16 bases remained unmatched. The CDR3 loop is CASSPTRPGTATYEQYF. In DNA form, the CDR3 reads TGTGCCAGCTCTCCCACCCGACCCGGGACAGCTACCTACGAGCAGTACTTC.

The chain combines TRBV5-5 with TRBJ2-6; 7 nucleotides line up with TRBD1. The germline CDR1 and CDR2 sequences are SGHKS and YYEKEE (reference sequence). CDR3 length equals 18 residues. Losses at the gene ends were 0 bases for V and 2 bases for J; bases not matched to a gene: 8. The CDR3 DNA reads TGTGCCAGCAGCTTGGCCCTCCCACAGGGGACTGGGGCCAACGTCCTGACTTTC. Amino acids: CASSLALPQGTGANVLTF.

The V gene is TRBV6-1, the J gene TRBJ2-7; TRBD1 aligns across 7 bases. There are 16 residues in the CDR3. Germline loops: CDR1 MNHNS, CDR2 SASEGT. The V segment lost 5 bases and the J segment 3 bases; nucleotides outside the gene matches: 13. The CDR3 loop is CASSLGQADLRYEQYF. As DNA, the CDR3 is TGTGCCAGCAGTCTTGGACAGGCGGATCTCCGCTACGAGCAGTACTTC.

As concerns this clonotype: One end of the junction does not line up with germline, which may come from a read error. The genes are TRBV29-1 and TRBJ1-2; D may be TRBD1 (6 bases). This CDR3 has 12 amino acids. Germline CDR1 is SQVTM and CDR2 is ANQGSEA. CDR3 sequence (DNA): TGCAGCGTTGAGCGGCAGGGGTATGACTACACCTTC. As protein: CSVERQGYDYTF.

The J gene is TRBJ2-2, the V gene TRBV12-3 or TRBV12-4; the match to TRBD1 covers 10 bases. The CDR3 has 18 amino acids. The ends lost 4 bases at V and 5 bases at J; junction bases unmatched: 13. The CDR3 DNA follows: TGTGCCAGCAGTTATGAAGTGGGGACAGGGGTTGGTACCGGGGAGCTGTTTTTT. Protein: CASSYEVGTGVGTGELFF.

The chain recombines TRBV9 with TRBJ2-5; TRBD2 aligns across 8 bases. Germline V gives CDR1 SGDLS, CDR2 YYNGEE. V was clipped by 0 bases and J by 5 bases; unmatched bases: 12. The CDR3 length is 17 residues. The CDR3 loop reads CASSVAPGGQRGETQYF. In nucleotides, the CDR3 is TGTGCCAGCAGCGTAGCCCCCGGAGGGCAGCGGGGGGAGACCCAGTACTTC.

The CDR3 loop is CATSDGRFTNYGYTF. As DNA, the CDR3 is TGTGCCACCAGTGACGGGCGGTTTACTAACTATGGCTACACCTTC. This chain links TRBV24-1 with TRBJ1-2, with D unclear. Trimming cost V 4 bases and J 0 bases, with 11 bases left between them. The CDR3 is 15 residues long. Per the germline V gene, CDR1 is KGHDR and CDR2 is SFDVKD.

This clonotype showed up just a few times. This chain joins TRBV20-1 and TRBJ1-5; D is perhaps TRBD1 (5 bases). The V end was cut by 1 base, the J end by 0 bases, with 16 bases between. The CDR3 consists of 17 residues. Per the germline V gene, CDR1 is DFQATT and CDR2 is SNEGSKA (reference sequence). CDR3 in amino acids: CSARGGGKGSSNQPQHF. CDR3 bases: TGCAGTGCTAGAGGTGGGGGAAAGGGGTCTAGCAATCAGCCCCAGCATTTT.